The present entry profiles one T cell receptor (beta chain) with its context. Its antigen is still unknown. Primers: 60 Vbeta forward and 13 Jbeta reverse. In the original analysis: A later analysis counted 65 million to 95 million unique TCR beta chains, some 12 million shared. Profiled with immunoSEQ multiplex PCR; TCRdb holds only in-frame clones, not every one. The DNA was the basis for D and trimming; V, J and clone size are from that table. The data contain 180,000 or so clones, 80% of them singletons. Healthy people donating bone marrow made up the donors. The data were obtained in a study of cytomegalovirus exposure and HLA in healthy donors. Study findings and constraints: When the data were analyzed later, several of the most significant clusters appeared to be linked to common viral pathogens. In vitro checks showed that a few CMV-associated chains really do target CMV antigens.

The CDR3 is 14 residues long. Germline V gives CDR1 MNHNS, CDR2 SASEGT. V was pared by 8 bases and J by 0 bases, with 11 bases between. The receptor was isolated from a girl under 18 in good health and CMV-seropositive. This chain connects TRBV6-1 to TRBJ2-1, with unresolved D. The sequencing sample was made of PBMCs. CDR3: CASCPYLSYNEQFF. DNA of the CDR3: TGTGCCAGCTGTCCCTATCTCTCCTACAATGAGCAGTTCTTC.